Listed here are 10 T cell receptor beta chains from one sample, sequenced in a study of tumor-infiltrating lymphocytes in primary liver carcinoma (dated by TCRdb to the late 2010s). Without any cell sorting, total RNA and DNA were extracted together from about 20-30 mg of bulk tissue using the AllPrep DNA/RNA mini kit. TCRdb names Illumina HiSeq 2500 as the instrument used. TCRbeta-specific cDNA was reverse-transcribed from 500 ng total RNA using a constant-region primer and ProtoScript II reverse transcriptase. The TCRbeta libraries were prepared through three rounds of nested multiplex PCR following a slightly modified ARM-PCR procedure. Each of the first two PCR rounds ran for about 11 cycles using multiplex TRBV1-TRBV30 forward primers together with a Cbeta reverse primer. TCRdb redid the processing of the public reads, applying fastp at Q25 and MiXCR, and retained in-frame beta chains. Duplicate CDR3 protein sequences are folded into a single record with the most common DNA and genes. This sample gives about 210,000 distinct CDR3 sequences in total; about 82% of them show up just once. The ten largest clones take up 15% to 20% of the sample.

The specimen was tumor tissue from primary liver carcinoma. The receptors come from a middle-aged man with primary liver carcinoma and hepatitis B virus infection.

V gene TRBV4-2 combines with J gene TRBJ2-7; D ambiguous. The CDR3 loop spans 14 amino acids. V was cut by 6 bases and J by 1 base, with 13 bases left in between. The germline V gene encodes CDR1 LGHNA and CDR2 YNFKEQ. CDR3 sequence reads: CASSLTVTSYEQYF. CDR3 DNA sequence: TGTGCCAGCAGTCTTACCGTGACATCCTACGAGCAGTACTTC.

A note on this clonotype: One junction end does not reproduce the germline sequence, and a read error may be involved. This chain connects TRBV29-1 to TRBJ2-2; either TRBD1 or TRBD2 may supply D (5 bases each). Germline V lookup: CDR1 SQVTM, CDR2 ANQGSEA. The CDR3 runs to 13 residues. CDR3: CSVTAGPVGELLF. The DNA of the CDR3 is TGCAGCGTTACTGCAGGCCCTGTGGGGGAGCTGTTATTT.

The chain uses TRBV12-3 or TRBV12-4 and TRBJ2-5; 7 bases map to TRBD2. This CDR3 is built from 15 residues. CDR3: CSSSFSPGLKETQYF. CDR3 nucleotide sequence: TGTAGCAGCAGTTTTTCTCCGGGACTAAAAGAGACCCAGTACTTC.

In its sample, this clonotype was seen a few times. Here the CDR3 omits its conserved ending phenylalanine or tryptophan, so a read error is the likely source. No DNA is shown, since the ends of the CDR3 on it are uncertain; the CDR3 is the one TCRdb lists. The V and J genes are TRBV6-6 and TRBJ2-2; TRBD1 is the table's D call, not checked against the DNA. The CDR3 is 17 amino acids long, termini counted. Germline CDR1 MNHNY, CDR2 SVGAGI (reference sequence). CDR3 residues: CAAGETYATGGTGELFL.

This clonotype was detected ten times or more. This rearrangement joins TRBV7-9 to TRBJ1-1, with D unclear. The CDR3 is 12 amino acids. The germline CDR1 and CDR2 sequences are SEHNR and FQNEAQ (reference sequence). The V gene lost 11 bases and the J gene lost 4 bases, with 14 bases spanning the gap. The CDR3 coding sequence is TGTGCCGGCCAAACCCCCCGCACTGAAGCTTTCTTT. Encoded protein: CAGQTPRTEAFF.

The V and J genes are TRBV12-3 or TRBV12-4 and TRBJ1-1; D unresolved. This CDR3 is built from 14 residues. V lost 5 bases and J 5 bases, leaving 15 bases between the germline ends. The CDR3, as DNA: TGTGCCAGCAGTATCTCCGCTTTAGGGACTGAAGCTTTCTTT. Translation gives CASSISALGTEAFF.

This clonotype was observed a few times. A much larger clone is a single base away; this may be a read error. This chain links TRBV5-1 with TRBJ2-6; D unresolved. Germline loops: CDR1 SGHRS, CDR2 YFSETQ. The CDR3 runs 18 residues. CDR3 sequence reads: CANSFSVGSPSGANVLTF. The CDR3 nucleotides read TGCGCCAACAGCTTCTCCGTTGGATCACCCTCGGGGGCCAACGTCCTGACTTTC. Variable domain in full (rest from reference TRBV5-1 and TRBJ2-6): KAGVTQTPRYLIKTRGQQVTLSCSPISGHRSVSWYQQTPGQGLQFLFEYFSETQRNKGNFPGRFSGRQFSNSRSEMNVSTLELGDSALYLCANSFSVGSPSGANVLTFGAGSRLTVL.

This clonotype has at least ten counts. This chain joins TRBV5-1 and TRBJ2-1; TRBD2 is a possible D gene (7 bases). Germline V gene lookup returns CDR1 SGHRS and CDR2 YFSETQ. Trimming stripped 5 bases from V and 7 bases from J, with 22 bases between. The length of the CDR3 is 16 residues. The CDR3 here is CASRPLGGGPRNEQFF. CDR3 in DNA: TGCGCCAGCAGACCCTTAGGGGGAGGGCCGAGGAATGAGCAGTTCTTC.

With regard to this clonotype: Mismatch with germline at one junction end may stem from a read error. V and J are TRBV5-4 and TRBJ2-7; possible D gene TRBD2, 6 bases. Germline V gene lookup returns CDR1 SGHNT and CDR2 YYREEE (reference sequence). This CDR3 contains 14 residues. CDR3 DNA sequence: TGTACCAGCAGTTCAAGGGACTTCCCCTACGAGCAGTACTTC. Residues: CTSSSRDFPYEQYF.

The chain links TRBV11-1 to TRBJ2-7, with D possibly TRBD2 on 6 matching bases. Trimming pared 5 bases from V and 9 bases from J, leaving 23 bases between. There are 15 residues in the CDR3. Looked up from germline, CDR1 is SGHAT and CDR2 is FQDESV (reference sequence). For the CDR3, the DNA is TGTGCCAGCAGCACATCCCGGGACTCCTCCTACATGCAGTACTTC. Amino acids: CASSTSRDSSYMQYF.